Below are 28 T cell receptor beta chains sequenced from a single sample in a study of patients and donors after allogeneic stem cell transplantation. TCRdb independently ran MiXCR on the RT-PCR reads; one entry per CDR3 protein. The data hold 410,000 or so distinct CDR3 sequences, with 16% observed a single time. The sample consisted of blood, either unsorted or a sorted T cell fraction (not recorded which). The source is a human donor who was either an allogeneic HSCT recipient or a stem cell or donor lymphocyte infusion donor (not recorded which). It is not recorded whose cells these are; they may come from a transplant donor.

The sample holds a few counts of this clonotype. The rearrangement uses TRBV4-1 and TRBJ2-7; perhaps TRBD1 as D (6 bases). V lost 0 bases and J 6 bases, leaving 18 bases between the germline ends. This CDR3 has 16 amino acids. CDR1 and CDR2 (germline): MGHRA, YSYEKL. The CDR3 reads CASSQDGRTARGEQYF. The CDR3, as DNA: TGCGCCAGCAGCCAAGATGGAAGGACGGCCAGGGGCGAGCAGTACTTC.

The table lists this clonotype with many counts. The V call is TRBV12-3 or TRBV12-4, the J call TRBJ2-2; 9 bases are shared with TRBD1. Trimming took 6 bases from V and 4 from J; bases not matched to a gene: 6. This CDR3 is 15 amino acids long. This CDR3 reads CASSPQGAPTGELFF. The CDR3 DNA sequence: TGTGCCAGCAGCCCACAGGGGGCGCCCACCGGGGAGCTGTTTTTT.

The rearrangement links TRBV7-2 to TRBJ2-1, with 8 nucleotides matching TRBD1. This CDR3 has 17 amino acids. V dropped 2 bases and J dropped 5; count of bases not matched to a gene: 11. Per the germline V gene, CDR1 is SGHTA and CDR2 is FQGNSA. The CDR3 reads CASSLRVPGGANNEQFF. The DNA for the CDR3 is TGTGCCAGCAGCTTACGGGTCCCAGGGGGCGCAAACAATGAGCAGTTCTTC.

This clonotype was seen a few times. The chain combines TRBV20-1 with TRBJ2-5, with a weak D call TRBD1 (6 bases). Trimming took off 6 bases at V and 5 bases at J, with 16 bases between the two ends. Germline assignment: CDR1 DFQATT and CDR2 SNEGSKA (reference sequence). The CDR3 totals 13 residues. The CDR3 DNA sequence: TGCAGTGCCAGGAGGCCAGGGGTCGAGACCCAGTACTTC. Translated, it gives CSARRPGVETQYF.

At least ten counts were recorded for this clonotype. The J gene is TRBJ2-7, the V gene TRBV5-6, with 7 bases matching TRBD2. This CDR3 contains 14 residues. Looked up from germline, CDR1 is SGHDT and CDR2 is YYEEEE. V was pared by 4 bases and J by 3 bases, with 7 bases of the junction left unmatched. The CDR3 protein is CASSQGGSIYEQYF. Written as DNA, the CDR3 is TGTGCCAGCAGCCAGGGAGGGAGCATCTACGAGCAGTACTTC.

This clonotype was seen more than once but under ten times. The chain is built from TRBV20-1 and TRBJ2-7; weak D call: TRBD1 (6 bases). Trimming took off 2 bases at V and 4 bases at J, with 9 bases between the two ends. This CDR3 is 12 amino acids long. Germline V CDR1 and CDR2: DFQATT, SNEGSKA (reference sequence). The CDR3 sequence is CSARWGQYEQYF. CDR3 nucleotides: TGCAGTGCTAGATGGGGACAATACGAGCAGTACTTC.

This clonotype was observed a few times. The gene calls are TRBV4-2 and TRBJ1-2; 8 nucleotides line up with TRBD1. Germline lookup yields CDR1 LGHNA and CDR2 YNFKEQ. With V trimmed by 0 bases and J by 0 bases, 12 bases remained unmatched. The CDR3 has 19 amino acids. The CDR3 DNA sequence: TGTGCCAGCAGCCAAGACAGAAGGACAGGGAGTGGGTCTAACTATGGCTACACCTTC. As protein: CASSQDRRTGSGSNYGYTF.

This clonotype was recorded a few times. The chain uses TRBV12-3 or TRBV12-4 and TRBJ2-6, with no clear D. V lost 7 bases and J 2 bases, leaving 6 bases between the germline ends. The CDR3 totals 13 residues. The CDR3 loop is CASNSPGANVLTF. Here the CDR3 DNA reads TGTGCCAGCAACAGCCCTGGGGCCAACGTCCTGACTTTC.

This clonotype showed up just a few times. The chain joins TRBV7-2 to TRBJ2-2, with D perhaps matching TRBD2 (7 bases). Germline V gene sequence: CDR1 SGHTA, CDR2 FQGNSA. The V and J ends lost 5 bases and 6 bases respectively, with 13 bases between them. CDR3 length: 14 amino acids. CDR3 nucleotide sequence: TGTGCCAGCAGCACGCAAGGGGGGGCCGGGGAGCTGTTTTTT. It translates to CASSTQGGAGELFF.

This clonotype was found a few times. The genes are TRBV18 and TRBJ2-3; maybe TRBD1 (6 bases). Germline CDR1 is KGHSH and CDR2 is LQKENI. The CDR3 length is 17 residues. V lost 3 bases and J 2 bases, leaving 18 bases between the germline ends. Written as DNA, the CDR3 is TGTGCCAGCTCACCCCTGGTACCAGGGGCCGTCACAGATACGCAGTATTTT. This sequence encodes CASSPLVPGAVTDTQYF. The full variable domain, rest sourced from reference TRBV18 and TRBJ2-3, is NAGVMQNPRHLVRRRGQEARLRCSPMKGHSHVYWYRQLPEEGLKFMVYLQKENIIDESGMPKERFSAEFPKEGPSILRIQQVVRGDSAAYFCASSPLVPGAVTDTQYFGPGTRLTVL.

This clonotype was found a few times. The chain joins TRBV6-2 or TRBV6-3 to TRBJ2-3; TRBD2 aligns across 13 bases. J lost 4 bases, V lost 5 bases, and 6 bases had no gene match. The germline CDR1 and CDR2 sequences are MNHEY and SVGEGT. The CDR3 runs to 16 residues. The CDR3 DNA sequence: TGTGCCAGCAGTCCTCGGACTAGCGGGGGTTCAGATACGCAGTATTTT. This sequence encodes CASSPRTSGGSDTQYF.

This clonotype was observed many times. V is TRBV29-1 and J is TRBJ1-2; the match to TRBD1 covers 7 bases. V gave up 7 bases and J gave up 8 bases; unmatched junction bases: 7. Per the germline V gene, CDR1 is SQVTM and CDR2 is ANQGSEA. The CDR3 sequence is 11 residues long. CDR3 sequence (DNA): TGCAGCGCCCGAGACAGGGAGGGCTACACCTTC. It specifies CSARDREGYTF.

This chain links TRBV7-9 with TRBJ2-7, with D possibly being TRBD1 or TRBD2 (5 bases each). From germline, CDR1 is SEHNR and CDR2 FQNEAQ (reference sequence). This CDR3 region has 14 residues. V dropped 5 bases and J dropped 7 bases, with 18 bases sitting between them. CDR3 nucleotide sequence: TGTGCCAGCAGCCTTAACTCGGATGGGGGTGAGCAGTACTTC. Encoded protein: CASSLNSDGGEQYF.

This chain uses TRBV3-1 with TRBJ2-1, with 11 bases lining up with TRBD2. V dropped 7 bases and J dropped 7; count of bases not matched to a gene: 0. The germline V gene encodes CDR1 LGHDT and CDR2 YNNKEL (reference sequence). The CDR3 runs 12 residues. CDR3 sequence reads: CASTSGGNEQFF. The CDR3 region has the DNA TGTGCCAGCACTAGCGGGGGGAATGAGCAGTTCTTC.

This clonotype was picked up a small number of times. V is TRBV7-6 and J is TRBJ2-3; no reliable D call. The CDR3 is 15 amino acids. V lost 3 bases, J lost 0 bases, and 10 bases lay in between. Germline-derived CDR1 and CDR2 are SGHVS and FNYEAQ. The CDR3 region is CASSLVPTSTDTQYF. The CDR3, as DNA: TGTGCCAGCAGCTTGGTTCCTACTAGCACAGATACGCAGTATTTT. The variable domain in full, completed from reference TRBV7-6 and TRBJ2-3, reads GAGVSQSPRYKVTKRGQDVALRCDPISGHVSLYWYRQALGQGPEFLTYFNYEAQQDKSGLPNDRFSAERPEGSISTLTIQRTEQRDSAMYRCASSLVPTSTDTQYFGPGTRLTVL.

V is TRBV6-5 and J is TRBJ1-4; perhaps TRBD1 as D (5 bases). The CDR3 length is 14 residues. Germline lookup yields CDR1 MNHEY and CDR2 SVGAGI. Trimming took 2 bases from V and 4 from J, leaving 8 bases between them. As DNA, the CDR3 is TGTGCCAGCAGTTACGGGGCCATTAATGAAAAACTGTTTTTT. Protein sequence: CASSYGAINEKLFF.

The genes are TRBV27 and TRBJ1-1, with D perhaps TRBD1 (6 bases). This CDR3 has 17 residues. Trimming took off 5 bases at V and 5 bases at J, with 24 bases between the two ends. Germline CDR1 is MNHEY and CDR2 is SMNVEV (reference sequence). The CDR3 DNA reads as TGTGCCAGCAGTCCCGACCTTCTATTGACAGGAGGAACTGAAGCTTTCTTT. This codes for CASSPDLLLTGGTEAFF.

A few counts support this clonotype. This chain links TRBV12-3 or TRBV12-4 with TRBJ2-2; 8 nucleotides align to TRBD2. After removal of 5 bases from V and 5 bases from J, the junction contained 4 bases not matched to a gene. This CDR3 contains 14 residues. The DNA for the CDR3 is TGTGCCAGCAGTCCGGGACTAGTAACCGGGGAGCTGTTTTTT. Translated, it gives CASSPGLVTGELFF.

This clonotype occurred a few times. The chain recombines TRBV18 with TRBJ1-5; D possibly corresponds to TRBD1 (5 bases). Per the germline V gene, CDR1 is KGHSH and CDR2 is LQKENI. The CDR3 consists of 13 residues. The germline V and J ends were trimmed by 1 base and 5 bases, with 6 bases remaining between them. CDR3 coding DNA: TGTGCCAGCTCACCACGGGGGGATCAGCCCCAGCATTTT. It yields the protein CASSPRGDQPQHF.

The chain combines TRBV6-2 or TRBV6-3 with TRBJ1-2; possibly TRBD1 for D (5 bases). The germline V gene has CDR1 MNHEY and CDR2 SVGEGT. This CDR3 contains 14 residues. The V end was cut by 4 bases, the J end by 7 bases, with 16 bases between. The CDR3 protein is CASSFPGSGTGYTF. CDR3 DNA: TGTGCCAGCAGTTTCCCAGGGTCAGGCACTGGCTACACCTTC.

This clonotype has a handful of counts. The chain links TRBV4-1 to TRBJ1-4; D is undetermined. Trimming took 0 bases from V and 10 from J, leaving 21 bases between them. In germline, CDR1 is MGHRA, CDR2 YSYEKL. The CDR3 spans 17 residues. The CDR3 protein is CASSQDLMENGRGKLFF. In DNA form, the CDR3 reads TGCGCCAGCAGCCAAGATTTGATGGAGAACGGGCGCGGAAAACTGTTTTTT.

The sample holds many counts of this clonotype. The rearrangement uses TRBV3-1 and TRBJ2-2; TRBD1 might be the D (5 bases). The germline V gene has CDR1 LGHDT and CDR2 YNNKEL (reference sequence). The length of the CDR3 is 14 residues. The V end was cut by 4 bases, the J end by 7 bases, with 13 bases between. CDR3 sequence: CASSRQPVVGELFF. Here the CDR3 DNA reads TGTGCCAGCAGCCGACAGCCCGTGGTCGGGGAGCTGTTTTTT.

This chain joins TRBV19 and TRBJ2-4; D is perhaps TRBD1 (7 bases). The CDR3 contains 16 residues. The V gene lost 4 bases and the J gene lost 0 bases, with 13 bases spanning the gap. CDR1 and CDR2 (germline): LNHDA, SQIVND (reference sequence). CDR3 in amino acids: CASSSGTVIAKNIQYF. The CDR3 region has the DNA TGTGCCAGTAGTAGCGGGACAGTTATAGCCAAAAACATTCAGTACTTC.

The chain carries TRBV7-2 and TRBJ1-2; TRBD1 is a possible D gene (6 bases). V lost 5 bases to trimming and J lost 5 bases, with 15 bases between them. Germline V lookup: CDR1 SGHTA, CDR2 FQGNSA. The CDR3 runs 14 residues. CDR3 amino acids: CASSPGGALYGYTF. The DNA of the CDR3 is TGTGCCAGCAGCCCCGGGGGGGCCCTATATGGCTACACCTTC. The whole variable domain, remainder taken from reference TRBV7-2 and TRBJ1-2, is GAGVSQSPSNKVTEKGKDVELRCDPISGHTALYWYRQSLGQGLEFLIYFQGNSAPDKSGLPSDRFSAERTGGSVSTLTIQRTQQEDSAVYLCASSPGGALYGYTFGSGTRLTVV.

This clonotype was counted a few times. The gene calls are TRBV12-3 or TRBV12-4 and TRBJ2-3; the match to TRBD2 covers 11 bases. V gave up 7 bases and J gave up 1 base; unmatched junction bases: 13. This CDR3 is built from 18 residues. The CDR3 DNA reads as TGTGCCAGCACCACCGGGACTAGCGGATCCCGGGGCACAGATACGCAGTATTTT. Translating it yields CASTTGTSGSRGTDTQYF.

The chain couples TRBV6-2 or TRBV6-3 to TRBJ1-5, with 12 bases identical to TRBD1. V shed 5 bases and J 4 bases; nucleotides not matched to a gene: 3. From germline, CDR1 is MNHEY and CDR2 SVGEGT. This CDR3 spans 15 amino acids. Here the CDR3 reads CASSGTGGENQPQHF. The CDR3 DNA reads TGTGCCAGCAGTGGGACAGGGGGCGAGAATCAGCCCCAGCATTTT.

In its sample, this clonotype was seen a few times. This chain uses TRBV6-1 with TRBJ2-5; 9 positions match TRBD1. This CDR3 has 15 amino acids. After removal of 8 bases from V and 5 bases from J, the junction contained 12 bases not matched to a gene. Germline CDR1 is MNHNS and CDR2 is SASEGT. The CDR3 sequence: CASEEGDRVKETQYF. The CDR3 bases are TGTGCCAGCGAAGAAGGGGACAGGGTTAAGGAGACCCAGTACTTC.

In this sample, this clonotype turned up a few times. One junction end disagrees with the germline gene, perhaps due to a read error. The genes are TRBV27 and TRBJ2-5; 8 nucleotides match TRBD2. CDR3 length: 14 residues. CDR1 and CDR2 (germline): MNHEY, SMNVEV (reference sequence). The CDR3 DNA is TGTGCCAGTAGTTTACTAGCGGATCAAGAGACCCAGTACTTC. Translation gives CASSLLADQETQYF.